The next 10 T cell receptor beta chains were all read from a single sample in a study of T cells in localized non-small cell lung cancer. The assay was immunoSEQ multiplex PCR, and TCRdb's table has in-frame clones only and misses some. Of roughly 25,000 clones in the sample, roughly nine tenths were seen once. Sequences were derived from peripheral blood, sampled before any cancer treatment. These receptors were collected from a female donor older than 55 with stage II squamous cell lung carcinoma.

This chain connects TRBV7-2 to TRBJ2-3, with 10 bases fitting TRBD1. Per germline, CDR1 SGHTA and CDR2 FQGNSA. V shed 5 bases and J 2 bases; nucleotides not matched to a gene: 7. The length of the CDR3 is 16 residues. This CDR3 is CASSPWTGGNTDTQYF. Written as DNA, the CDR3 is TGTGCCAGCAGCCCCTGGACAGGGGGTAACACAGATACGCAGTATTTT.

V is TRBV18 and J is TRBJ2-7, with D possibly called TRBD1 or TRBD2 (5 bases each). The ends were cut back, 3 bases at V and 5 bases at J, with 14 bases in the middle. Germline-derived CDR1 and CDR2 are KGHSH and LQKENI. This CDR3 spans 14 amino acids. CDR3 sequence: CASSPAPGPHEQYF. In DNA, the CDR3 is TGTGCCAGCTCACCGGCCCCGGGGCCCCACGAGCAGTACTTC.

The chain combines TRBV5-1 with TRBJ2-3; 8 bases align to TRBD2. The trim removed 4 bases at V and 0 bases at J, leaving 10 bases unmatched. This CDR3 has 17 residues. The germline CDR1 and CDR2 sequences are SGHRS and YFSETQ. Here the CDR3 reads CASSAGLLAVSTDTQYF. The CDR3 DNA is TGCGCCAGCAGCGCCGGTTTACTAGCGGTGAGCACAGATACGCAGTATTTT.

The J gene is TRBJ1-6, the V gene TRBV10-2; no reliable D call. There are 13 residues in the CDR3. Trimming removed 7 bases from V and 3 bases from J, with 7 bases in between. Germline values: CDR1 WSHSY, CDR2 SAAADI. The CDR3 DNA reads as TGCGCCAGCAATCAGGACTATAATTCACCCCTCCACTTT. Translation gives CASNQDYNSPLHF.

This chain uses TRBV6-1 with TRBJ2-6, with D possibly matching TRBD2 (6 bases). Germline V gene sequence: CDR1 MNHNS, CDR2 SASEGT. Trimming took 6 bases from V and 0 from J, leaving 6 bases between them. The length of the CDR3 is 14 residues. CDR3 sequence: CASRGGSGANVLTF. In DNA form, the CDR3 reads TGTGCCAGCAGGGGGGGCTCTGGGGCCAACGTCCTGACTTTC.

The chain has TRBV2 and TRBJ2-3; 9 nucleotides agree with TRBD1. Germline CDR1 is SNHLY and CDR2 is FYNNEI. Trimming removed 6 bases from V and 4 bases from J; junction bases left unmatched: 8. CDR3 length equals 15 residues. The CDR3: CASSRQGGAADTQYF. CDR3 DNA sequence: TGTGCCAGCAGCAGACAGGGGGGTGCGGCAGATACGCAGTATTTT.

The genes are TRBV15 and TRBJ2-2; no reliable D call. V was pared by 1 base and J by 5 bases, with 17 bases between. Germline lookup yields CDR1 LNHNV and CDR2 YYDKDF (reference sequence). The CDR3 totals 17 residues. The CDR3 DNA sequence: TGTGCCACCAGCAGAGGTTCGACAACGGCTGGTACCGGGGAGCTGTTTTTT. It yields the protein CATSRGSTTAGTGELFF.

This chain uses TRBV6-5 with TRBJ2-7; D remains unclear. Germline loops: CDR1 MNHEY, CDR2 SVGAGI. Trimming pared 6 bases from V and 0 bases from J, leaving 12 bases between. There are 14 residues in the CDR3. CDR3 residues: CASSSVPSSYEQYF. CDR3 nucleotide sequence: TGTGCCAGCAGCTCGGTTCCGAGCTCCTACGAGCAGTACTTC.

DNA for the CDR3: TGTGCCAGCAGCACCTCCACAGGGGCGCCCCTCCACTTT. It codes for CASSTSTGAPLHF. The chain has TRBV7-2 and TRBJ1-6; TRBD1 agrees at 7 bases. CDR1 and CDR2 from the germline V gene are SGHTA and FQGNSA. V was clipped by 5 bases and J by 13 bases; unmatched bases: 8. The CDR3 covers 13 residues.

CDR3 sequence reads: CASSPRGGNTIYF. For the CDR3, the DNA is TGTGCCAGCAGTCCTAGGGGGGGAAACACCATATATTTT. The chain uses TRBV27 and TRBJ1-3; a weak D match, TRBD1 (6 bases). CDR1 is MNHEY and CDR2 is SMNVEV in the germline V gene (reference sequence). The germline V and J ends were trimmed by 5 bases and 4 bases, with 9 bases remaining between them. This CDR3 comprises 13 residues.